The 20 T cell receptor beta chains below all came from one sample that was sequenced in a study of blood T cell repertoires in COVID-19. The protocol was immunoSEQ multiplex PCR, while the TCRdb copy is restricted to in-frame clones and leaves out a portion. The data hold about 190,000 clones, with about four fifths observed a single time. Sequences were obtained from peripheral blood. The source is a man in his 60s with acute or convalescent COVID-19.

The V and J genes are TRBV29-1 and TRBJ2-7; 7 bases agree with TRBD2. CDR1 is SQVTM, CDR2 ANQGSEA, per germline. The CDR3 covers 12 residues. With 6 bases clipped from V and 3 bases from J, the junction kept 5 bases outside the gene matches. For the CDR3, the DNA is TGCAGCGTGGGACGGGGGGACTACGAGCAGTACTTC. The encoded protein is CSVGRGDYEQYF.

CDR3 sequence reads: CATSSGQGAVEAFF. CDR3 nucleotide sequence: TGTGCCACCAGCAGTGGACAGGGGGCGGTTGAAGCTTTCTTT. The chain is built from TRBV15 and TRBJ1-1; 11 bases fit TRBD1. The CDR3 has 14 amino acids. V trimming: 3 bases; J trimming: 7 bases; junction bases outside the gene matches: 4. Germline-derived CDR1 and CDR2 are LNHNV and YYDKDF (reference sequence).

The genes are TRBV5-4 and TRBJ1-1, with D possibly matching TRBD1 (6 bases). This CDR3 spans 15 amino acids. The germline V gene encodes CDR1 SGHNT and CDR2 YYREEE (reference sequence). The V gene lost 1 base and the J gene lost 4 bases, with 14 bases spanning the gap. This CDR3 reads CASSLLGAGATEAFF. In DNA, the CDR3 is TGTGCCAGCAGCTTGTTGGGGGCCGGCGCCACTGAAGCTTTCTTT.

This chain links TRBV12-3 or TRBV12-4 with TRBJ1-5, with a weak D call TRBD1 (5 bases). The CDR3 has 13 residues. Trimming removed 6 bases from V and 2 bases from J, with 8 bases in between. CDR3 protein: CASRSTGNQPQHF. In DNA, the CDR3 is TGTGCCAGCAGATCGACAGGCAATCAGCCCCAGCATTTT.

This chain uses TRBV6-2 or TRBV6-3 with TRBJ2-7, with D maybe TRBD1 (6 bases). The V end lost 5 bases, the J end lost 5 bases, and 16 bases lay between the germline ends. The CDR3 sequence is 14 residues long. CDR1 MNHEY and CDR2 SVGEGT come from the germline V gene. The CDR3 DNA sequence: TGTGCCAGCAGTCCAGGGGTTAAGCCCGACGAGCAGTACTTC. This translates into CASSPGVKPDEQYF.

This clone was counted only a few times. The gene calls are TRBV6-1 and TRBJ1-1, with D hard to call. The germline V and J ends were trimmed by 3 bases and 1 base, with 6 bases remaining between them. From germline, CDR1 is MNHNS and CDR2 SASEGT. This CDR3 has 13 residues. The CDR3, as DNA: TGTGCCAGCAGTGATTTCCGGAACACTGAAGCTTTCTTT. It translates to CASSDFRNTEAFF.

J is TRBJ2-3 and V is TRBV24-1, with 11 bases fitting TRBD2. V shed 4 bases and J 0 bases; nucleotides not matched to a gene: 5. CDR1 is KGHDR, CDR2 SFDVKD, per germline. This CDR3 has 17 amino acids. For the CDR3, the DNA is TGTGCCACCAGTGACCGCAGGACTAGCGGGAGCACAGATACGCAGTATTTT. It specifies CATSDRRTSGSTDTQYF.

The V and J genes are TRBV6-5 and TRBJ2-3, with D hard to call. V shed 1 base and J shed 1 base, with 6 bases lying between them. Germline values: CDR1 MNHEY, CDR2 SVGAGI. This CDR3 is 14 amino acids long. In nucleotides, the CDR3 is TGTGCCAGCAGTTACTTCGCGGGCACAGATACGCAGTATTTT. It codes for CASSYFAGTDTQYF.

The chain couples TRBV7-9 to TRBJ1-5; no clear D gene. Germline V gene data show CDR1 as SEHNR and CDR2 as FQNEAQ (reference sequence). V gave up 7 bases and J gave up 1 base, with 8 bases separating them. The CDR3 contains 13 residues. The CDR3 DNA reads TGTGCCAGCACCCTCGGGAGCAATCAGCCCCAGCATTTT. This sequence encodes CASTLGSNQPQHF.

The chain uses TRBV5-6 and TRBJ2-3; maybe TRBD2 (6 bases). The CDR3 consists of 15 residues. Trimming cost V 6 bases and J 1 base, with 15 bases left between them. Germline V CDR1 and CDR2: SGHDT, YYEEEE. The CDR3 DNA follows: TGTGCCAGCACTACGGCCGGGGGACGCACAGATACGCAGTATTTT. Its translation: CASTTAGGRTDTQYF.

A few counts support this clone. The rearrangement joins TRBV14 to TRBJ1-2, with D perhaps TRBD1 (5 bases). CDR3 length: 13 residues. CDR1 and CDR2 (germline): SGHDN, FVKESK. Trimming removed 1 base from V and 4 bases from J, with 7 bases in between. As DNA, the CDR3 is TGTGCCAGCAGCCAAGGACAGCTCTATGGCTACACCTTC. Translated: CASSQGQLYGYTF. Full variable domain (missing parts from reference TRBV14 and TRBJ1-2): EAGVTQFPSHSVIEKGQTVTLRCDPISGHDNLYWYRRVMGKEIKFLLHFVKESKQDESGMPNNRFLAERTGGTYSTLKVQPAELEDSGVYFCASSQGQLYGYTFGSGTRLTVV.

This clone was seen only a few times. This rearrangement joins TRBV5-4 to TRBJ1-2; 10 bases line up with TRBD1. This CDR3 has 16 amino acids. The V gene end was trimmed by 0 bases and the J gene end by 7 bases; junction bases not matched to a gene: 9. Germline loops: CDR1 SGHNT, CDR2 YYREEE (reference sequence). Here the CDR3 DNA reads TGTGCCAGCAGCTTGGGACAGGGGGCGCAGTTAGGTGGCTACACCTTC. Translated, it gives CASSLGQGAQLGGYTF.

The genes are TRBV5-1 and TRBJ1-2; tentative D call: TRBD1 (6 bases). Trimming took off 3 bases at V and 5 bases at J, with 14 bases between the two ends. The CDR3 loop spans 14 amino acids. Looked up from germline, CDR1 is SGHRS and CDR2 is YFSETQ. The CDR3 protein is CASSSQGFGYGYTF. CDR3 DNA sequence: TGCGCCAGCAGCTCACAGGGTTTTGGGTATGGCTACACCTTC.

CDR3 residues: CASSVGLVRGNTEAFF. The CDR3 DNA is TGTGCCAGCAGCGTAGGGTTGGTTAGGGGGAACACTGAAGCTTTCTTT. This rearrangement joins TRBV9 to TRBJ1-1, with D perhaps TRBD1 (5 bases). CDR3 length equals 16 residues. With 0 bases removed from V and 1 base from J, the gap between germline ends came to 13 bases. CDR1 SGDLS and CDR2 YYNGEE come from the germline V gene.

The V call is TRBV9, the J call TRBJ2-1; 9 positions match TRBD2. The CDR3 loop spans 16 amino acids. V shed 0 bases and J 3 bases; nucleotides not matched to a gene: 4. Per germline, CDR1 SGDLS and CDR2 YYNGEE. The CDR3: CASSVEPAGGYNEQFF. CDR3 DNA: TGTGCCAGCAGCGTAGAACCAGCGGGGGGCTACAATGAGCAGTTCTTC. The full variable domain, completed using reference TRBV9 and TRBJ2-1, is DSGVTQTPKHLITATGQRVTLRCSPRSGDLSVYWYQQSLDQGLQFLIQYYNGEERAKGNILERFSAQQFPDLHSELNLSSLELGDSALYFCASSVEPAGGYNEQFFGPGTRLTVL.

The V gene is TRBV10-3, the J gene TRBJ2-5, with 7 bases aligning to TRBD2. The trim removed 2 bases at V and 3 bases at J, leaving 9 bases unmatched. Germline assignment: CDR1 ENHRY and CDR2 SYGVKD. This CDR3 has 16 amino acids. CDR3 sequence: CAISEVGGGREETQYF. The CDR3 nucleotides read TGTGCCATCAGTGAGGTTGGGGGGGGAAGGGAAGAGACCCAGTACTTC.

J is TRBJ1-2 and V is TRBV19; D uncertain. Trimming removed 3 bases from V and 2 bases from J, with 7 bases in between. CDR1 LNHDA and CDR2 SQIVND come from the germline V gene (reference sequence). This CDR3 contains 13 residues. The CDR3 DNA reads as TGTGCCAGTAGTATGAGGGAGAACTATGGCTACACCTTC. Its protein product is CASSMRENYGYTF.

V usage is TRBV7-2 and J usage is TRBJ2-5; 8 bases are shared with TRBD1. Germline CDR1 and CDR2: SGHTA and FQGNSA. The CDR3 is made up of 16 amino acids. V was pared by 6 bases and J by 1 base, with 10 bases of the junction left unmatched. The CDR3 loop reads CASSRWGTGPQETQYF. The CDR3 DNA reads TGTGCCAGCAGTCGATGGGGGACAGGACCCCAAGAGACCCAGTACTTC.

This clone occurred once. The chain links TRBV10-3 to TRBJ1-2, with 7 bases identical to TRBD1. From germline, CDR1 is ENHRY and CDR2 SYGVKD. The ends lost 4 bases at V and 2 bases at J; junction bases unmatched: 4. The CDR3 sequence is 14 residues long. Here the CDR3 DNA reads TGTGCCATCAGTGCGACAGGGAAAAACTATGGCTACACCTTC. It codes for CAISATGKNYGYTF.

This chain links TRBV7-6 with TRBJ2-3; D might be TRBD1 (6 bases). The CDR3 sequence is 16 residues long. Germline-derived CDR1 and CDR2 are SGHVS and FNYEAQ. V lost 5 bases, J lost 0 bases, and 15 bases lay in between. The DNA for the CDR3 is TGTGCCAGCAGCCCCAGGGGTGGAGCCAGCACAGATACGCAGTATTTT. The encoded protein is CASSPRGGASTDTQYF.